This T cell receptor beta chain comes out of a study of blood T cell repertoires in COVID-19. Germline CDR1 is LNHDA and CDR2 is SQIVND (reference sequence). The J segment lost 0 bases and the V segment lost 3 bases, leaving 5 bases of the junction unmatched. This CDR3 has 16 amino acids. This clone was counted a few times. The method was immunoSEQ multiplex PCR; TCRdb's version includes in-frame clones alone and lacks a portion of them. The table has around 40,000 clones, approximately 85% seen once. The origin of this receptor is a man between 65 and 85 years old with acute or convalescent COVID-19. V gene TRBV19 combines with J gene TRBJ2-1; TRBD1 matches at 7 bases. Sequencing was performed on peripheral blood. CDR3 sequence reads: CASSIRTGFSYNEQFF. The CDR3 DNA sequence: TGTGCCAGTAGTATCAGGACAGGCTTCTCCTACAATGAGCAGTTCTTC.